The 31 T cell receptor beta chains below all came from one sample that was sequenced in a study of beta chain features in type 1 diabetes (dated 2018 in TCRdb). Library preparation employed the immunoSEQ multiplex PCR assay. The High Capacity cDNA Reverse Transcription Kit was used to reverse transcribe all of the isolated RNA, meaning that expressed TCRB transcripts were what got sequenced. Drawn from immuneACCESS, this table holds only the in-frame rearrangements with V and J called that TCRdb kept. Clones are partly lost; checked studies trace under half to an unresolved V gene and leave the rest unexplained. The sample table lists about 330,000 clones, more than 9.5% of them with a count of one. Over 0.015% of the sample is taken by the ten largest. Specimen: naive CD4+ T cells from blood. Sample cell subset or site, as interpreted from the label and publication: true naive CD4+ T cells. The receptors come from a woman aged 30 to 39 in good health.

The V call is TRBV18, the J call TRBJ1-4; TRBD1 agrees at 11 bases. The V gene end was trimmed by 6 bases and the J gene end by 8 bases; junction bases not matched to a gene: 5. CDR3 length equals 14 residues. CDR1 and CDR2 from the germline V gene are KGHSH and LQKENI. CDR3: CASSGQGAREKLFF. The CDR3 DNA reads TGTGCCAGCTCCGGACAGGGGGCGCGAGAAAAACTGTTTTTT. Full variable domain (remainder filled in from reference TRBV18 and TRBJ1-4): NAGVMQNPRHLVRRRGQEARLRCSPMKGHSHVYWYRQLPEEGLKFMVYLQKENIIDESGMPKERFSAEFPKEGPSILRIQQVVRGDSAAYFCASSGQGAREKLFFGSGTQLSVL.

The genes are TRBV5-1 and TRBJ2-3; D is possibly TRBD1 (8 bases). CDR3 size: 17 residues. The germline CDR1 and CDR2 sequences are SGHRS and YFSETQ. V was clipped by 4 bases and J by 3 bases, with 21 bases between them. The CDR3 DNA follows: TGCGCCAGCAGCCCGAGACAGGGGCGGGGAGGGACAGATACGCAGTATTTT. This encodes CASSPRQGRGGTDTQYF.

This chain joins TRBV28 and TRBJ2-7; weak D call: TRBD1 (6 bases). Germline V gene sequence: CDR1 MDHEN, CDR2 SYDVKM. This CDR3 contains 15 residues. With 6 bases removed from V and 5 bases from J, the gap between germline ends came to 20 bases. CDR3 amino acids: CASSIYLQGLHEQYF. For the CDR3, the DNA is TGTGCCAGCAGCATTTATTTACAGGGCCTCCACGAGCAGTACTTC.

This sequence joins TRBV7-2 and TRBJ2-1; 10 bases align to TRBD2. Unmatched junction bases numbered 11, after V lost 2 bases and J lost 4 bases. CDR1 and CDR2 from the germline V gene are SGHTA and FQGNSA. This CDR3 has 18 amino acids. As DNA, the CDR3 is TGTGCCAGCAGCTTACTCCGGACTAGCGGAGGGGGGTACAATGAGCAGTTCTTC. This encodes CASSLLRTSGGGYNEQFF.

A remark on this clone: This sample also contains other DNA sequences that code for the same CDR3. The J gene is TRBJ2-1, the V gene TRBV4-3; 10 bases match TRBD2. Germline V gene sequence: CDR1 LGHNA, CDR2 YSLEER. The V gene end was trimmed by 4 bases and the J gene end by 7 bases; junction bases not matched to a gene: 7. The CDR3 runs 15 residues. CDR3 sequence (DNA): TGCGCCAGCAGCCCGCGCCTAGCGGGAGTGAATGAGCAGTTCTTC. Protein sequence: CASSPRLAGVNEQFF.

The sample holds a few counts of this clone. The CDR3 spells CSVGGPSGNSYEQYF. The CDR3, as DNA: TGCAGCGTTGGAGGGCCTAGCGGGAACTCCTACGAGCAGTACTTC. This chain links TRBV29-1 with TRBJ2-7; 9 positions match TRBD2. Trimming removed 4 bases from V and 0 bases from J; junction bases left unmatched: 7. The CDR3 loop spans 15 amino acids. The V gene's germline CDR1 is SQVTM and CDR2 ANQGSEA.

The rearrangement links TRBV19 to TRBJ2-1; the match to TRBD2 covers 7 bases. The CDR3 spans 14 residues. Per germline, CDR1 LNHDA and CDR2 SQIVND (reference sequence). V lost 6 bases to trimming and J lost 1 base; unmatched junction nucleotides: 3. The chain's CDR3 is CASRRESSYNEQFF. DNA for the CDR3: TGTGCCAGTAGGCGGGAGTCGTCCTACAATGAGCAGTTCTTC.

The chain has TRBV7-9 and TRBJ2-3, with 11 bases identical to TRBD2. The CDR3 runs to 12 residues. Germline V gives CDR1 SEHNR, CDR2 FQNEAQ (reference sequence). Losses at the gene ends were 10 bases for V and 5 bases for J; bases not matched to a gene: 2. Here the CDR3 reads CATTSGRDTQYF. The DNA for the CDR3 is TGTGCCACAACTAGCGGGAGAGATACGCAGTATTTT.

The sample holds a few counts of this clone. The CDR3, as DNA: TGTGCCAGCAGCCAGGGACAGAAGAACACTGAAGCTTTCTTT. It encodes CASSQGQKNTEAFF. This chain joins TRBV7-9 and TRBJ1-1, with 7 bases that match TRBD1. V lost 5 bases to trimming and J lost 1 base; unmatched junction nucleotides: 4. CDR1 is SEHNR, CDR2 FQNEAQ, per germline (reference sequence). This CDR3 is 14 amino acids long. Complete variable domain (other parts from reference TRBV7-9 and TRBJ1-1): DTGVSQNPRHKITKRGQNVTFRCDPISEHNRLYWYRQTLGQGPEFLTYFQNEAQLEKSRLLSDRFSAERPKGSFSTLEIQRTEQGDSAMYLCASSQGQKNTEAFFGQGTRLTVV.

This clone was recorded a few times. The chain is built from TRBV18 and TRBJ2-3; possibly TRBD2 for D (6 bases). There are 15 residues in the CDR3. Between the trimmed V and J ends, which lost 3 bases and 2 bases, there was a span of 12 bases. The V gene's germline CDR1 is KGHSH and CDR2 LQKENI. CDR3 DNA sequence: TGTGCCAGCTCACCGGCTAGCGATAACACAGATACGCAGTATTTT. Amino acid sequence: CASSPASDNTDTQYF.

The V call is TRBV7-2, the J call TRBJ2-7, with 12 bases fitting TRBD2. The V gene's germline CDR1 is SGHTA and CDR2 FQGNSA. The CDR3 spans 15 residues. After removal of 5 bases from V and 6 bases from J, the junction contained 8 bases not matched to a gene. The CDR3 DNA sequence: TGTGCCAGCAGCCCTCGACTAGCGGGAGTTGTCGAGCAGTACTTC. Its translation is CASSPRLAGVVEQYF.

This clone was seen more than once but under ten times. The rearrangement uses TRBV29-1 and TRBJ2-7, with a tentative D call TRBD2 (7 bases). Germline assignment: CDR1 SQVTM and CDR2 ANQGSEA. The CDR3 is 12 residues long. V shed 3 bases and J shed 5 bases, with 11 bases lying between them. CDR3 region: CSVDRGADEQYF. The CDR3 DNA reads TGCAGCGTTGATCGGGGGGCTGACGAGCAGTACTTC.

This sequence joins TRBV7-2 and TRBJ2-7, with TRBD2 matching 11 bases. Germline V gene lookup returns CDR1 SGHTA and CDR2 FQGNSA. CDR3 length: 15 residues. The V and J ends lost 0 bases and 4 bases, in that order; junction bases with no gene match: 2. The DNA for the CDR3 is TGTGCCAGCAGCTTAGCGCCTAGCGGGAGGTACGAGCAGTACTTC. This sequence encodes CASSLAPSGRYEQYF.

This clone came up a few times. The chain is built from TRBV29-1 and TRBJ2-1; 8 nucleotides agree with TRBD1. The CDR3 runs 12 residues. The junction had 4 bases not matched to a gene; V was cut back by 6 bases and J by 6 bases. Germline values: CDR1 SQVTM, CDR2 ANQGSEA. The CDR3 DNA is TGCAGCGTGGGGACAGGTCGCAATGAGCAGTTCTTC. As protein: CSVGTGRNEQFF.

There are a few counts of this clone. The chain joins TRBV27 to TRBJ2-6; D is perhaps TRBD2 (5 bases). Germline V gene lookup returns CDR1 MNHEY and CDR2 SMNVEV (reference sequence). The CDR3 runs 15 residues. Trimming stripped 6 bases from V and 0 bases from J, with 9 bases between. DNA for the CDR3: TGTGCCAGCAGCCTCGGGATCTCTGGGGCCAACGTCCTGACTTTC. This encodes CASSLGISGANVLTF.

The chain combines TRBV11-2 with TRBJ2-5; 13 bases are shared with TRBD2. The CDR3 extends over 15 amino acids. V shed 5 bases and J 4 bases; nucleotides not matched to a gene: 4. The germline V gene encodes CDR1 SGHAT and CDR2 FQNNGV. As DNA, the CDR3 is TGTGCCAGCAGCCGAGGACTAGCGGGAGTAGAGACCCAGTACTTC. This encodes CASSRGLAGVETQYF.

This clone occurred a few times. J is TRBJ1-1 and V is TRBV29-1, with 9 bases lining up with TRBD1. Germline V gives CDR1 SQVTM, CDR2 ANQGSEA. V was pared by 4 bases and J by 2 bases, with 17 bases of the junction left unmatched. The CDR3 covers 18 residues. The CDR3 coding sequence is TGCAGCGTTGTCCAAGGTGTCGCTTTACAGGGGGCCAACACTGAAGCTTTCTTT. Its translation is CSVVQGVALQGANTEAFF.

This clone was detected only a few times. The chain combines TRBV5-4 with TRBJ2-5; 7 nucleotides align to TRBD1. Trimming took 1 base from V and 3 from J; bases not matched to a gene: 3. The V gene's germline CDR1 is SGHNT and CDR2 YYREEE (reference sequence). This CDR3 region has 14 residues. CDR3 region: CASSLITGEETQYF. CDR3 sequence (DNA): TGTGCCAGCAGCTTGATAACAGGGGAAGAGACCCAGTACTTC.

This clone was observed a few times. V usage is TRBV28 and J usage is TRBJ2-3; D gene ambiguous. The CDR3 has 14 amino acids. The germline V gene encodes CDR1 MDHEN and CDR2 SYDVKM. Trimming pared 6 bases from V and 2 bases from J, leaving 12 bases between. CDR3: CASSRRGHTDTQYF. CDR3 DNA: TGTGCCAGCAGCAGACGAGGCCACACAGATACGCAGTATTTT. Together with reference TRBV28 and TRBJ2-3, the CDR3 gives the full variable domain: DVKVTQSSRYLVKRTGEKVFLECVQDMDHENMFWYRQDPGLGLRLIYFSYDVKMKEKGDIPEGYSVSREKKERFSLILESASTNQTSMYLCASSRRGHTDTQYFGPGTRLTVL.

The chain links TRBV5-1 to TRBJ2-5; unclear D gene. Germline lookup yields CDR1 SGHRS and CDR2 YFSETQ. V lost 6 bases to trimming and J lost 5 bases, with 5 bases between them. This CDR3 region has 10 residues. CDR3 sequence reads: CASTRETQYF. As DNA, the CDR3 is TGCGCCAGCACCAGGGAGACCCAGTACTTC. Using reference TRBV5-1 and TRBJ2-5 for the parts outside the CDR3, the full variable domain is KAGVTQTPRYLIKTRGQQVTLSCSPISGHRSVSWYQQTPGQGLQFLFEYFSETQRNKGNFPGRFSGRQFSNSRSEMNVSTLELGDSALYLCASTRETQYFGPGTRLLVL.

The chain uses TRBV30 and TRBJ2-1; no clear D. Germline CDR1 reads GTSNPN; CDR2 reads SVGIG (reference sequence). The CDR3 runs 12 residues. Trimming stripped 5 bases from V and 4 bases from J, with 9 bases between. For the CDR3, the DNA is TGTGCCTGGCGTCGGAGATACAATGAGCAGTTCTTC. It encodes CAWRRRYNEQFF.

This clone was detected a few times. CDR3 in amino acids: CASSLPGGEAFF. The CDR3 coding sequence is TGTGCCAGCAGCTTACCCGGGGGGGAAGCTTTCTTT. The genes are TRBV11-1 and TRBJ1-1; D is perhaps TRBD1 (5 bases). CDR3 length equals 12 residues. The V gene lost 2 bases and the J gene lost 8 bases, with 9 bases spanning the gap. Germline V gives CDR1 SGHAT, CDR2 FQDESV (reference sequence).

V usage is TRBV11-3 and J usage is TRBJ2-7; 9 bases match TRBD1. V was pared by 4 bases and J by 9 bases, with 1 base of the junction left unmatched. Germline loops: CDR1 SGHNT, CDR2 YENEEA. This CDR3 has 11 residues. CDR3 residues: CASSSGQGQYF. The CDR3 region has the DNA TGTGCCAGCAGCTCGGGACAGGGGCAGTACTTC.

The chain links TRBV7-9 to TRBJ2-1; 8 bases align to TRBD2. The CDR3 covers 13 residues. Germline V gene lookup returns CDR1 SEHNR and CDR2 FQNEAQ (reference sequence). With V trimmed by 3 bases and J by 7 bases, 2 bases remained unmatched. The chain's CDR3 is CASSLIAGNEQFF. The CDR3 DNA is TGTGCCAGCAGCTTGATAGCGGGGAATGAGCAGTTCTTC. Full variable domain (remainder filled in from reference TRBV7-9 and TRBJ2-1): DTGVSQNPRHKITKRGQNVTFRCDPISEHNRLYWYRQTLGQGPEFLTYFQNEAQLEKSRLLSDRFSAERPKGSFSTLEIQRTEQGDSAMYLCASSLIAGNEQFFGPGTRLTVL.

This chain joins TRBV28 and TRBJ2-7; 8 bases agree with TRBD2. The V and J ends lost 8 bases and 7 bases, in that order; junction bases with no gene match: 13. Germline-derived CDR1 and CDR2 are MDHEN and SYDVKM. This CDR3 spans 14 amino acids. The CDR3 spells CASGGAGVSGEQYF. The CDR3 DNA reads as TGTGCCAGCGGAGGAGCGGGAGTTTCAGGAGAGCAGTACTTC.

The chain recombines TRBV7-2 with TRBJ2-3; tentatively, D is TRBD1 (5 bases). With 5 bases removed from V and 4 bases from J, the gap between germline ends came to 19 bases. Germline assignment: CDR1 SGHTA and CDR2 FQGNSA. This CDR3 is built from 16 residues. The CDR3 spells CASSLGLGVGADTQYF. The CDR3 DNA is TGTGCCAGCAGCCTCGGCCTAGGGGTCGGAGCAGATACGCAGTATTTT.

This clone occurred a few times. V usage is TRBV7-2 and J usage is TRBJ2-7; 8 bases map to TRBD2. From germline, CDR1 is SGHTA and CDR2 FQGNSA. The CDR3 length is 14 residues. The V segment lost 5 bases and the J segment 0 bases; nucleotides outside the gene matches: 3. The CDR3 loop reads CASSISGNSYEQYF. As DNA, the CDR3 is TGTGCCAGCAGCATTAGCGGGAACTCCTACGAGCAGTACTTC. The full variable domain, in which reference TRBV7-2 and TRBJ2-7 provide the parts outside the CDR3, is GAGVSQSPSNKVTEKGKDVELRCDPISGHTALYWYRQSLGQGLEFLIYFQGNSAPDKSGLPSDRFSAERTGGSVSTLTIQRTQQEDSAVYLCASSISGNSYEQYFGPGTRLTVT.

The genes are TRBV30 and TRBJ2-2, with 9 bases lining up with TRBD2. This CDR3 region has 15 residues. Per germline, CDR1 GTSNPN and CDR2 SVGIG (reference sequence). V shed 0 bases and J 6 bases; nucleotides not matched to a gene: 5. CDR3: CAWSVGGGGSGELFF. The CDR3 DNA reads as TGTGCCTGGAGTGTCGGCGGGGGGGGGTCCGGGGAGCTGTTTTTT.

This clone was seen more than once but under ten times. CDR3 sequence reads: CASSTRGIGEKLFF. The CDR3 DNA reads as TGCGCCAGCAGCACTCGGGGGATCGGCGAAAAACTGTTTTTT. The chain carries TRBV5-1 and TRBJ1-4; weak D call: TRBD1 (5 bases). V was shortened by 4 bases and J by 8 bases, with 15 bases between the two germline ends. Germline V gene sequence: CDR1 SGHRS, CDR2 YFSETQ. The CDR3 totals 14 residues.

This chain connects TRBV15 to TRBJ1-2; D gene uncertain. The CDR3 spans 15 residues. Germline V gene lookup returns CDR1 LNHNV and CDR2 YYDKDF (reference sequence). V was clipped by 1 base and J by 4 bases, with 13 bases between them. The CDR3: CATSRGREGLYGYTF. The CDR3 region has the DNA TGTGCCACCAGCAGAGGAAGGGAGGGCCTCTATGGCTACACCTTC.

This clone showed up just a few times. V usage is TRBV7-9 and J usage is TRBJ2-5; D is unresolved. Germline CDR1 SEHNR, CDR2 FQNEAQ (reference sequence). Deletions cut 3 bases from V and 1 base from J, with 6 bases between. CDR3 length: 13 amino acids. The CDR3 here is CASSFYGQETQYF. For the CDR3, the DNA is TGTGCCAGCAGCTTTTACGGCCAAGAGACCCAGTACTTC.